Below, 14 T cell receptor beta chains from the same sample are listed, as sequenced in a study of human T cells and chemical hapten exposure (dated by TCRdb to the early 2020s). The time point label, read with the paper, signifies: patch test 1, 2 weeks after DPC sensitization. Read against the paper, the sample's treatment or condition label means: therapeutic diphenylcyclopropenone sensitization with weekly scalp DPC. The library was made by RACE. Sequencing used a NextSeq 500. The public reads were reprocessed in TCRdb via fastp at Q25 and MiXCR, keeping in-frame beta chains. Entries are consolidated by CDR3 protein sequence, retaining the most common genes and DNA. The sample profile shows roughly 380,000 distinct CDR3 sequences; approximately 5% of them were found once. The ten biggest clones cover 2% to 2.5% of the sample. Here the sequenced sample was whole blood, taken in connection with sensitization to the hapten diphenylcyclopropenone (DPC). These TCRs come from a woman in her forties or fifties with alopecia areata. Some clones in this sample may be carry-over from other donors' samples.

This clonotype was picked up many times. This chain connects TRBV27 to TRBJ2-7; perhaps TRBD2 as D (7 bases). The germline V gene encodes CDR1 MNHEY and CDR2 SMNVEV (reference sequence). V lost 3 bases, J lost 2 bases, and 8 bases lay in between. CDR3 length equals 13 residues. The CDR3 region is CASSLRGPYEQYF. The CDR3 DNA reads TGTGCCAGCAGTTTGCGGGGGCCCTACGAGCAGTACTTC.

This clonotype was detected many times. The rearrangement uses TRBV27 and TRBJ1-6; no clear D. CDR3 size: 13 residues. Germline CDR1 MNHEY, CDR2 SMNVEV (reference sequence). The V end lost 6 bases, the J end lost 3 bases, and 6 bases lay between the germline ends. The CDR3 reads CASSPHYNSPLHF. As DNA, the CDR3 is TGTGCCAGCAGCCCGCACTATAATTCACCCCTCCACTTT.

This clonotype showed up many times. This chain connects TRBV10-2 to TRBJ2-3, with 10 bases matching TRBD2. Per the germline V gene, CDR1 is WSHSY and CDR2 is SAAADI. Trimming cost V 4 bases and J 1 base; bases outside gene matches: 2. The length of the CDR3 is 15 residues. The CDR3 is CASSGTSGRTDTQYF. CDR3 DNA: TGCGCCAGCAGTGGGACTAGCGGCCGCACAGATACGCAGTATTTT.

The genes are TRBV21-1 and TRBJ2-3; TRBD1, the table's D call, was not compared with the DNA. TRBV21-1 is reported as a pseudogene. The CDR3 is made up of 16 amino acids. CDR3 sequence (DNA): TGTGCCAGCAGCGTCCGGGACAGGGAAAGCACAGATACGCAGTATTTT. Protein sequence: CASSVRDRESTDTQYF.

This clonotype was counted a few times. The V call is TRBV4-3, the J call TRBJ1-4, with D hard to call. CDR3 length: 14 amino acids. V gave up 1 base and J gave up 4 bases, with 7 bases separating them. CDR1 is LGHNA and CDR2 is YSLEER in the germline V gene. This chain's CDR3 is CASSQVSYNEKLFF. Here the CDR3 DNA reads TGCGCCAGCAGCCAAGTTTCGTATAATGAAAAACTGTTTTTT.

This clonotype has a handful of counts. Possible read error: a much larger clone is one base away. The CDR3 spells CASSLQGGYTEAFF. The CDR3 DNA sequence: TGTGCCAGCAGTTTACAGGGAGGGTACACTGAAGCTTTCTTT. The genes are TRBV27 and TRBJ1-1; weak D call: TRBD1 (5 bases). The CDR3 extends over 14 amino acids. V lost 2 bases to trimming and J lost 3 bases, with 10 bases between them. Germline V gives CDR1 MNHEY, CDR2 SMNVEV (reference sequence).

The chain couples TRBV12-3 or TRBV12-4 to TRBJ2-5; 10 bases are shared with TRBD1. With 4 bases clipped from V and 4 bases from J, the junction kept 9 bases outside the gene matches. The CDR3 is 16 residues long. CDR3 loop: CASSSGARDRGETQYF. The CDR3 bases are TGTGCCAGCAGTTCCGGGGCCCGGGACAGGGGAGAGACCCAGTACTTC.

This clonotype was seen ten or more times. The chain combines TRBV4-1 with TRBJ1-3; D call uncertain. Trimming stripped 4 bases from V and 0 bases from J, with 7 bases between. The CDR3 is 14 residues long. Germline-derived CDR1 and CDR2 are MGHRA and YSYEKL. CDR3 coding DNA: TGCGCCAGCAGCCTCCCGATCTCTGGAAACACCATATATTTT. It is translated as CASSLPISGNTIYF.

This clonotype was detected only a few times. J is TRBJ2-7 and V is TRBV7-6; the D gene is possibly TRBD1 (6 bases). Trimming took 1 base from V and 4 from J, leaving 20 bases between them. The CDR3 has 17 residues. The germline V gene encodes CDR1 SGHVS and CDR2 FNYEAQ. The CDR3 nucleotides read TGTGCCAGCAGCTTAGGTTTCAGGGGCCGCTTTGGGTACGAGCAGTACTTC. Translation gives CASSLGFRGRFGYEQYF. The full variable domain, with the rest looked up from reference TRBV7-6 and TRBJ2-7, is GAGVSQSPRYKVTKRGQDVALRCDPISGHVSLYWYRQALGQGPEFLTYFNYEAQQDKSGLPNDRFSAERPEGSISTLTIQRTEQRDSAMYRCASSLGFRGRFGYEQYFGPGTRLTVT.

This clonotype has ten or more counts. The J gene is TRBJ2-7, the V gene TRBV3-1; TRBD1 is a possible D gene (6 bases). Trimming took 1 base from V and 2 from J, leaving 9 bases between them. The CDR3 is 14 residues long. The germline V gene encodes CDR1 LGHDT and CDR2 YNNKEL (reference sequence). CDR3 coding DNA: TGTGCCAGCAGCCAAGGGTCAGGGGCCTACGAGCAGTACTTC. This encodes CASSQGSGAYEQYF.

This clonotype was counted between two and nine times. V gene TRBV20-1 combines with J gene TRBJ1-1; D gene uncertain. Germline V gene lookup returns CDR1 DFQATT and CDR2 SNEGSKA (reference sequence). V was clipped by 0 bases and J by 3 bases, with 11 bases between them. The CDR3 runs 14 residues. The CDR3 coding sequence is TGCAGTGCTAGAGATAGGGCCGGTCACACTGAAGCTTTCTTT. Translation: CSARDRAGHTEAFF.

The chain combines TRBV3-1 with TRBJ1-2; D ambiguous. CDR3 length: 12 amino acids. CDR1 LGHDT and CDR2 YNNKEL come from the germline V gene (reference sequence). The ends were cut back, 1 base at V and 10 bases at J, with 10 bases in the middle. CDR3 nucleotides: TGTGCCAGCAGCCAAGCCCTATTCGCCTACACCTTC. This gives the protein CASSQALFAYTF.

The chain combines TRBV18 with TRBJ2-3; 7 bases are a match to TRBD1. J lost 0 bases, V lost 6 bases, and 3 bases had no gene match. The CDR3 covers 14 residues. Germline CDR1 and CDR2: KGHSH and LQKENI. CDR3 sequence (DNA): TGTGCCAGCTCCAACAGGGGTAGCACAGATACGCAGTATTTT. Amino acids: CASSNRGSTDTQYF.

Concerning this clonotype: A much larger clone lies one base from this, so it may be a read error. The chain is built from TRBV12-3 or TRBV12-4 and TRBJ1-5, with TRBD1 matching over 7 bases. The CDR3 is 14 amino acids. The CDR3 DNA reads as TGTACCAGCACCATGACAGGGTGGATTCAGCCCCAGCATTTT. As protein: CTSTMTGWIQPQHF.